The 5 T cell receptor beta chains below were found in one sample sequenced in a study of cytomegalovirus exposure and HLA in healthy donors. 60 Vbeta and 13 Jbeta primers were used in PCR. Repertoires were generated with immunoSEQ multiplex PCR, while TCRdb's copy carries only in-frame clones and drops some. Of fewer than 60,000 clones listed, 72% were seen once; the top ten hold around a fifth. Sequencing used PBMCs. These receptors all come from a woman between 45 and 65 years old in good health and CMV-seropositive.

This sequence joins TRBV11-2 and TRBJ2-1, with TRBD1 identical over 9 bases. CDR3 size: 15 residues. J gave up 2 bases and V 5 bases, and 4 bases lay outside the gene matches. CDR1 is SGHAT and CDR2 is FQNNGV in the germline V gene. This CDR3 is CASSPGTGTYNEQFF. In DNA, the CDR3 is TGTGCCAGCAGCCCCGGGACAGGGACCTACAATGAGCAGTTCTTC.

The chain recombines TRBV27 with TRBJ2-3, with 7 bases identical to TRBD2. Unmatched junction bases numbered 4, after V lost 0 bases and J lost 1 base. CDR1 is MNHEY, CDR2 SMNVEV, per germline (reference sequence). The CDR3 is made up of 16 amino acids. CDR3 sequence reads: CASSLSERGGTDTQYF. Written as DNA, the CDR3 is TGTGCCAGCAGTTTATCTGAGCGGGGTGGCACAGATACGCAGTATTTT.

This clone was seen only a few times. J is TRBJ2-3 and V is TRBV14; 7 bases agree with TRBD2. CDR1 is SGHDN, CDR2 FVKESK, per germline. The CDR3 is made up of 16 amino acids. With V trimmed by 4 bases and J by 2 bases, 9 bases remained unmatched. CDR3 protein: CASSREVGGITDTQYF. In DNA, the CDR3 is TGTGCCAGCAGCCGAGAGGTCGGGGGGATCACAGATACGCAGTATTTT.

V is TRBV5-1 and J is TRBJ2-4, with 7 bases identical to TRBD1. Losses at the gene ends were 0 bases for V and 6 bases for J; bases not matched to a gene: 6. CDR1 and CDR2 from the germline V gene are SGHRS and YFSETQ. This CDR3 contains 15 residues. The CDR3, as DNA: TGCGCCAGCAGCTTGGAGGGCCGGGACAGAAACATTCAGTACTTC. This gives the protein CASSLEGRDRNIQYF.

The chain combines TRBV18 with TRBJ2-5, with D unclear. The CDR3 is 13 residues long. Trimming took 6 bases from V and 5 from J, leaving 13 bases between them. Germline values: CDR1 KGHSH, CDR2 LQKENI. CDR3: CASSHPNGETQYF. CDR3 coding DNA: TGTGCCAGCTCCCACCCCAACGGGGAGACCCAGTACTTC.